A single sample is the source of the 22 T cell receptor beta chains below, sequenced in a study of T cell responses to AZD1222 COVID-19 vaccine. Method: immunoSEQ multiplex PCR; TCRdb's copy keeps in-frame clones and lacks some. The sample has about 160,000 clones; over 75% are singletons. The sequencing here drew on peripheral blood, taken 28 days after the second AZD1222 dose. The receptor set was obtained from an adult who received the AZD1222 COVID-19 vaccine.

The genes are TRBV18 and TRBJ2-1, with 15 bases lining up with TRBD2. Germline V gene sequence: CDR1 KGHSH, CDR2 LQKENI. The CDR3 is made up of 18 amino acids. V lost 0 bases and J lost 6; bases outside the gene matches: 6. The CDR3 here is CASSPPGLAGGTGNEQFF. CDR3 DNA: TGTGCCAGCTCACCACCGGGACTAGCGGGGGGAACGGGCAATGAGCAGTTCTTC. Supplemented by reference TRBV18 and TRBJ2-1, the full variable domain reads NAGVMQNPRHLVRRRGQEARLRCSPMKGHSHVYWYRQLPEEGLKFMVYLQKENIIDESGMPKERFSAEFPKEGPSILRIQQVVRGDSAAYFCASSPPGLAGGTGNEQFFGPGTRLTVL.

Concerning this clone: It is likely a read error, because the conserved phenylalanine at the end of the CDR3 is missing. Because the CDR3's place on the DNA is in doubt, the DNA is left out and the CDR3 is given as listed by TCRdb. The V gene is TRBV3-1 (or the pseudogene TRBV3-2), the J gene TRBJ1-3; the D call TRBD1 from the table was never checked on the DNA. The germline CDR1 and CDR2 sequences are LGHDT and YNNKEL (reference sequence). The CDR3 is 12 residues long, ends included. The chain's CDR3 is CASSSQTGGLTY.

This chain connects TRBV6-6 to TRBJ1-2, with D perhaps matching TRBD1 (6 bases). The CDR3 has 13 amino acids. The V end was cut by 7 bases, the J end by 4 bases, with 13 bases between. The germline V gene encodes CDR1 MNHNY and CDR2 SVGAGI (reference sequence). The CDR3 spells CASTDGTSYGYTF. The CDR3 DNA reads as TGTGCCAGCACCGACGGGACATCCTATGGCTACACCTTC.

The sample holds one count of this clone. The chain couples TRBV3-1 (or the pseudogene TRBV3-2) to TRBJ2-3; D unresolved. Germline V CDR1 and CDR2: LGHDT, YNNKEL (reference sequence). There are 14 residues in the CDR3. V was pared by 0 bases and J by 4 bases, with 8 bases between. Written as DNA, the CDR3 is TGTGCCAGCAGCCAAGATGTTGGGGCAGATACGCAGTATTTT. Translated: CASSQDVGADTQYF.

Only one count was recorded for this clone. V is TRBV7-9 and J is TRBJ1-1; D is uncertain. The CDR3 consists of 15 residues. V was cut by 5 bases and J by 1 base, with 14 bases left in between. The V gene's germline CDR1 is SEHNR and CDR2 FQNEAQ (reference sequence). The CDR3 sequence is CASSPTEGANTEAFF. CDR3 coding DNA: TGTGCCAGCAGCCCTACGGAGGGCGCGAACACTGAAGCTTTCTTT.

CDR3 loop: CASSRTPLRADEQFF. CDR3 nucleotide sequence: TGTGCCAGCAGCCGCACCCCATTGAGGGCTGATGAGCAGTTCTTC. This chain uses TRBV7-9 with TRBJ2-1, with D possibly TRBD2 on 5 matching bases. The CDR3 is 15 amino acids. V was trimmed by 5 bases and J by 8 bases, leaving 19 bases between them. The germline V gene encodes CDR1 SEHNR and CDR2 FQNEAQ (reference sequence).

The CDR3 here is CASRSPVAARSYSNQPQHF. The CDR3 DNA follows: TGTGCCAGCAGGTCCCCCGTTGCGGCTCGGTCATATAGCAATCAGCCCCAGCATTTT. This rearrangement joins TRBV11-3 to TRBJ1-5; D is undetermined. With 6 bases removed from V and 0 bases from J, the gap between germline ends came to 24 bases. Germline CDR1 is SGHNT and CDR2 is YENEEA. This CDR3 is 19 amino acids long.

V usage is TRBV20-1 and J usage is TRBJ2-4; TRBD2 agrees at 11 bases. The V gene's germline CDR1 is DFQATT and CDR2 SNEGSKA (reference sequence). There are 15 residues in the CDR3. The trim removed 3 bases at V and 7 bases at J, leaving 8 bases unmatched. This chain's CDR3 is CSASWVAGGQNIQYF. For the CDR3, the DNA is TGCAGTGCTAGTTGGGTAGCGGGGGGGCAGAACATTCAGTACTTC.

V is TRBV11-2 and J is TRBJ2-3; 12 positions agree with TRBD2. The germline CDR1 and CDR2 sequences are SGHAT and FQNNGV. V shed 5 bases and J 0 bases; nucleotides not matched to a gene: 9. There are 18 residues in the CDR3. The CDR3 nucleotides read TGTGCCAGCAGCCCAGGGCTAGCGGGGGGGCGAAGCACAGATACGCAGTATTTT. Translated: CASSPGLAGGRSTDTQYF.

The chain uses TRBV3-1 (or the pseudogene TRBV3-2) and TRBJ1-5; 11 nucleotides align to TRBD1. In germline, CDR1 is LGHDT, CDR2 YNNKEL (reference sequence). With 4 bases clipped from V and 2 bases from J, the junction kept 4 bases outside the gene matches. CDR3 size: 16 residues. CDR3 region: CASSLGQGARNQPQHF. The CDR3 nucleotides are TGTGCCAGCAGCCTAGGACAGGGGGCGCGCAATCAGCCCCAGCATTTT.

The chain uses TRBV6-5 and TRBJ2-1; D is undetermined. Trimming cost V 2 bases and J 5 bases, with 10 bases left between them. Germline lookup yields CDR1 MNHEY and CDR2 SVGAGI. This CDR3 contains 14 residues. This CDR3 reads CASSYKHPNNEQFF. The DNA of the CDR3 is TGTGCCAGCAGTTACAAGCACCCAAACAATGAGCAGTTCTTC.

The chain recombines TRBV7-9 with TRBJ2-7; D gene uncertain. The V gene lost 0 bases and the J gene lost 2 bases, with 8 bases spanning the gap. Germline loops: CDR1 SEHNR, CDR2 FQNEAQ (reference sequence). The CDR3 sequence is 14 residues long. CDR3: CASSLATDPYEQYF. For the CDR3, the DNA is TGTGCCAGCAGCTTAGCAACGGACCCCTACGAGCAGTACTTC.

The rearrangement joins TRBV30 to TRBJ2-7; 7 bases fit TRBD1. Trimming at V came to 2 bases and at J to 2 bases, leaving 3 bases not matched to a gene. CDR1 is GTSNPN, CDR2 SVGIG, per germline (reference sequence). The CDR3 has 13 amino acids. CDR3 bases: TGTGCCTGGAGTATCCAGGGGGCCTACGAGCAGTACTTC. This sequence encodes CAWSIQGAYEQYF.

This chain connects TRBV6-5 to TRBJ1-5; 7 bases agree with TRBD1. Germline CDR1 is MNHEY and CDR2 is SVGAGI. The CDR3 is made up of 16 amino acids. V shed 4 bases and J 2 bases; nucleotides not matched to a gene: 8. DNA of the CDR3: TGTGCCAGCAGTTCGAGGACAGGCCTGGGCAATCAGCCCCAGCATTTT. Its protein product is CASSSRTGLGNQPQHF.

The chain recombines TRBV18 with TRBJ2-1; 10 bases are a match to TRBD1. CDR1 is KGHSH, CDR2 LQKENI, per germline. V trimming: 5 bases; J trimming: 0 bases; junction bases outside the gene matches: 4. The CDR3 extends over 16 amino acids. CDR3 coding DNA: TGTGCCAGCTCAACCCGGACAGGGGGCTCCTACAATGAGCAGTTCTTC. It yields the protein CASSTRTGGSYNEQFF.

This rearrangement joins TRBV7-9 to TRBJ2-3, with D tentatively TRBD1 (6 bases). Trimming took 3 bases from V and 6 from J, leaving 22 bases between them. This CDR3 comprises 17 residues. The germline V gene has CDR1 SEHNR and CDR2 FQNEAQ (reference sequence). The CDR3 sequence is CASSLGLDRRSSDTQYF. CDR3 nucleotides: TGTGCCAGCAGCTTGGGCTTGGACAGACGTAGTTCGGATACGCAGTATTTT.

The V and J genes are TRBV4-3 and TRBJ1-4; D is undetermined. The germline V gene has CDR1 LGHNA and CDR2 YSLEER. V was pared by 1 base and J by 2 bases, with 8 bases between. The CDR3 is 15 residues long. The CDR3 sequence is CASSQAQRTNEKLFF. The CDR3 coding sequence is TGCGCCAGCAGCCAAGCCCAGAGGACTAATGAAAAACTGTTTTTT.

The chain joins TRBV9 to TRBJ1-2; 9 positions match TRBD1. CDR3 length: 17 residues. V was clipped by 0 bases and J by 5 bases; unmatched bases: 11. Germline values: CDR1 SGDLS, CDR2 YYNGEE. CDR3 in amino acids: CASSVGGQGKLSYGYTF. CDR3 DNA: TGTGCCAGCAGCGTAGGGGGACAGGGTAAGTTGAGTTATGGCTACACCTTC.

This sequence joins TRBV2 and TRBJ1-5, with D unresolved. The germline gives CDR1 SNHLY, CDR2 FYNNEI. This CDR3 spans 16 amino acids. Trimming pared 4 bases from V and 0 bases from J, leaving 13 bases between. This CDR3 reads CASSVRQSNSNQPQHF. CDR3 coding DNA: TGTGCCAGCAGTGTTCGGCAGTCGAATAGCAATCAGCCCCAGCATTTT.

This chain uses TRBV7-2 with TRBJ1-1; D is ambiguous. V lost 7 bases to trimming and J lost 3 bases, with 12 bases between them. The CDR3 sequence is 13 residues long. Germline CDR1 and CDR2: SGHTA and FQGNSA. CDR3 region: CASKWREYTEAFF. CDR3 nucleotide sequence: TGTGCCAGCAAGTGGCGGGAGTACACTGAAGCTTTCTTT.

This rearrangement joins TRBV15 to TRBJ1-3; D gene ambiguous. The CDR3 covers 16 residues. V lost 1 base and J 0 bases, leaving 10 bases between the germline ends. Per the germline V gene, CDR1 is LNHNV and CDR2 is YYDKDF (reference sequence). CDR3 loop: CATSRGILSSGNTIYF. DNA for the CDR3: TGTGCCACCAGCAGAGGAATCTTGAGCTCTGGAAACACCATATATTTT.

In DNA form, the CDR3 reads TGTGCCAGCTCACCACCGGGACGGCAGAACACTGAAGCTTTCTTT. Translated: CASSPPGRQNTEAFF. This rearrangement joins TRBV18 to TRBJ1-1, with a possible D match to TRBD1 (5 bases). This CDR3 is 15 amino acids long. Germline V CDR1 and CDR2: KGHSH, LQKENI. Between the trimmed V and J ends, which lost 0 bases and 1 base, there was a span of 9 bases.